This TCR beta chain was obtained from a study of OX40 agonist ivuxolimab in advanced cancers. This CDR3 is 13 amino acids long. V lost 5 bases to trimming and J lost 6 bases, with 8 bases between them. CDR1 is MNHNY, CDR2 SVGAGI, per germline (reference sequence). TCRdb keeps only in-frame clones here, not all; method: immunoSEQ multiplex PCR. The table lists 81,000 or so clones, roughly 91% of them singletons, with approximately 0.45% in the top ten. The sequences come from CD4+ or CD8+ T cells sorted from blood, collected in a trial of the OX40 agonist ivuxolimab. This chain links TRBV6-6 with TRBJ1-6, with D unresolved. This sequence was found in an adult with an advanced solid tumor such as melanoma, head and neck, liver or kidney cancer. This CDR3 reads CASSTDVNSPLHF. The CDR3 DNA is TGTGCCAGCAGTACGGACGTTAATTCACCCCTCCACTTT.